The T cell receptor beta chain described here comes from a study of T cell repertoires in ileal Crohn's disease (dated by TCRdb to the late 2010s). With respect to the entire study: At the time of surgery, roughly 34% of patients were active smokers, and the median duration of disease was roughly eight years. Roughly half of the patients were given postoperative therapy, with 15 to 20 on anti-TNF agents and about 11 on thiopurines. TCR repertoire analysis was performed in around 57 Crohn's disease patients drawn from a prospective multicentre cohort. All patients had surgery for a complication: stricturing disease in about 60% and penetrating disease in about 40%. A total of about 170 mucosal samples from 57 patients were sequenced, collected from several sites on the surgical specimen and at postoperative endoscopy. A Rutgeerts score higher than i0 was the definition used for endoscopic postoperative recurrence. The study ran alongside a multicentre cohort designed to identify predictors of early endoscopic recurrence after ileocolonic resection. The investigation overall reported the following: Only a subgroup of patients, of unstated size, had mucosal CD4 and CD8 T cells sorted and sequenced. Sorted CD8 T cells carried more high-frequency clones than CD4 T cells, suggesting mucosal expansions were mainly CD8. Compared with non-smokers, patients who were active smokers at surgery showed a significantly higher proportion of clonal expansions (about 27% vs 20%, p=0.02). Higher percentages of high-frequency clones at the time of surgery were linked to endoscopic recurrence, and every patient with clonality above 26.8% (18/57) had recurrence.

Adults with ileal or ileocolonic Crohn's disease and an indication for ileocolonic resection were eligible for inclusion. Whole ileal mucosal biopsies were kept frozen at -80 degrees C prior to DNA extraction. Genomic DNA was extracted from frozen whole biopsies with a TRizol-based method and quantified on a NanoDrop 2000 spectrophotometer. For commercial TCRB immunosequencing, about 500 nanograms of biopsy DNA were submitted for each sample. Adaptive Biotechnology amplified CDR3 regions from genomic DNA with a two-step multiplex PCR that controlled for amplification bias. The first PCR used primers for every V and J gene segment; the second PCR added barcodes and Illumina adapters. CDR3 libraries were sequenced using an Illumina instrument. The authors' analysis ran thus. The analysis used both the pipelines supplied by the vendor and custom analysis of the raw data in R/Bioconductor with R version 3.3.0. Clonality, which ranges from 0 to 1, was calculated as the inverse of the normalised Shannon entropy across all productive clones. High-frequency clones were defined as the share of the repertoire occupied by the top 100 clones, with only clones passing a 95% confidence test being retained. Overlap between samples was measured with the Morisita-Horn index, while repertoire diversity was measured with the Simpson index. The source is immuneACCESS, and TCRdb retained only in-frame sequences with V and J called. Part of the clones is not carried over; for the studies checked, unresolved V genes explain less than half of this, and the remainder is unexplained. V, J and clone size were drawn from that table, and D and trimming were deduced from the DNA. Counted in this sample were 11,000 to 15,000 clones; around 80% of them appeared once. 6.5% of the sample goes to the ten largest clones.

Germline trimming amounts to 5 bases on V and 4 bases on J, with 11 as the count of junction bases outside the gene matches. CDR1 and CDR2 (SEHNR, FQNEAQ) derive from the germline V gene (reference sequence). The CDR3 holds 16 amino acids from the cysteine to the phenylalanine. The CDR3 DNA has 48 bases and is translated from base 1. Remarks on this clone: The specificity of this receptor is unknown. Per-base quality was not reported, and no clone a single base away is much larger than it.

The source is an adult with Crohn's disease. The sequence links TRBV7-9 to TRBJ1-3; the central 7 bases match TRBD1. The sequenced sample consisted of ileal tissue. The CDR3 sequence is CASSASQGPGGNTIYF. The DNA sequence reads TGTGCCAGCAGCGCCTCACAGGGGCCGGGCGGAAACACCATATATTTT.